These 23 T cell receptor beta chains were all obtained from the same sample, sequenced in a study of control samples from healthy donors and cancer patients. The repertoire was sequenced with immunoSEQ multiplex PCR; TCRdb's copy has only in-frame clones and lacks some. The data hold about 120,000 clones, with around 87% observed a single time. The sequenced material came from blood. All receptors derive from a man aged 60 to 69 in good health.

The rearrangement joins TRBV2 to TRBJ2-3; 10 nucleotides align to TRBD2. This CDR3 has 16 residues. The germline V gene encodes CDR1 SNHLY and CDR2 FYNNEI. With 2 bases clipped from V and 1 base from J, the junction kept 3 bases outside the gene matches. The CDR3 bases are TGTGCCAGCAGTGAAATAGCGGGGGGTGGCACAGATACGCAGTATTTT. Translating it yields CASSEIAGGGTDTQYF.

CDR3 amino acids: CASSSTQKQGANTIYF. In DNA, the CDR3 is TGTGCCAGCAGCTCAACCCAAAAACAGGGGGCAAACACCATATATTTT. The chain joins TRBV7-4 to TRBJ1-3; 9 nucleotides align to TRBD1. This CDR3 is 16 amino acids long. J gave up 6 bases and V 4 bases, and 10 bases lay outside the gene matches. In germline, CDR1 is SGHVT, CDR2 SQSDAQ.

The CDR3 sequence: CASSAGVLAGVQETQYF. The CDR3 region has the DNA TGCGCCAGCAGCGCGGGGGTTCTAGCGGGGGTCCAAGAGACCCAGTACTTC. The rearrangement joins TRBV5-1 to TRBJ2-5, with TRBD2 matching 10 bases. Germline trimming cut 4 bases from V and 1 base from J; bases unmatched to any gene: 10. Looked up from germline, CDR1 is SGHRS and CDR2 is YFSETQ. This CDR3 spans 17 amino acids.

This clone has more than one count but fewer than ten. CDR3 DNA: TGTGCCACCAGTGATTCACGGGCCGAGCAGTACTTC. This translates into CATSDSRAEQYF. The chain couples TRBV24-1 to TRBJ2-7, with D uncertain. Trimming took off 2 bases at V and 6 bases at J, with 7 bases between the two ends. Germline CDR1 reads KGHDR; CDR2 reads SFDVKD. The CDR3 runs to 12 residues.

This clone was found once. J is TRBJ2-6 and V is TRBV30; D is unresolved. CDR3 length: 13 amino acids. V lost 6 bases and J 0 bases, leaving 6 bases between the germline ends. Germline V gene sequence: CDR1 GTSNPN, CDR2 SVGIG (reference sequence). The CDR3: CACSSSGANVLTF. CDR3 nucleotide sequence: TGTGCCTGTTCGTCCTCTGGGGCCAACGTCCTGACTTTC. Using reference TRBV30 and TRBJ2-6 for the parts outside the CDR3, the full variable domain is SQTIHQWPATLVQPVGSPLSLECTVEGTSNPNLYWYRQAAGRGLQLLFYSVGIGQISSEVPQNLSASRPQDRQFILSSKKLLLSDSGFYLCACSSSGANVLTFGAGSRLTVL.

The chain combines TRBV28 with TRBJ1-2, with D maybe TRBD1 (6 bases). Deletions cut 5 bases from V and 6 bases from J, with 16 bases between. The germline V gene encodes CDR1 MDHEN and CDR2 SYDVKM. The CDR3 extends over 14 amino acids. CDR3 coding DNA: TGTGCCAGCAGTCCCCACAGCGGACAGAATGGCTACACCTTC. Translation gives CASSPHSGQNGYTF.

This chain uses TRBV5-1 with TRBJ2-3; TRBD2 matches at 14 bases. After removal of 4 bases from V and 0 bases from J, the junction contained 4 bases not matched to a gene. The CDR3 contains 17 residues. Germline V gives CDR1 SGHRS, CDR2 YFSETQ. The DNA for the CDR3 is TGCGCCAGCAGCACCGGACTAGCGGGGGGTAGCACAGATACGCAGTATTTT. Translated, it gives CASSTGLAGGSTDTQYF.

This chain connects TRBV9 to TRBJ2-7, with a possible D match to TRBD2 (5 bases). This CDR3 is built from 14 residues. The germline V and J ends were trimmed by 0 bases and 4 bases, with 11 bases remaining between them. Germline V gene sequence: CDR1 SGDLS, CDR2 YYNGEE. The CDR3 sequence is CASSVGRITYEQYF. The DNA for the CDR3 is TGTGCCAGCAGCGTAGGGAGGATCACGTACGAGCAGTACTTC.

This clone was detected only once. The chain has TRBV9 and TRBJ1-2; perhaps TRBD1 as D (5 bases). V was pared by 3 bases and J by 5 bases, with 11 bases between. Per germline, CDR1 SGDLS and CDR2 YYNGEE. This CDR3 has 13 residues. The CDR3 sequence is CASSAVSGYGYTF. The CDR3 DNA is TGTGCCAGCAGCGCCGTGTCAGGGTATGGCTACACCTTC.

The genes are TRBV3-1 (or the pseudogene TRBV3-2) and TRBJ1-6; D call uncertain. Germline-derived CDR1 and CDR2 are LGHDT and YNNKEL (reference sequence). The V gene lost 0 bases and the J gene lost 10 bases, with 7 bases spanning the gap. The CDR3 has 13 amino acids. The CDR3, as DNA: TGTGCCAGCAGCCAAGATAGACGGTCACCCCTCCACTTT. It encodes CASSQDRRSPLHF.

The J gene is TRBJ1-5, the V gene TRBV6-6, with D uncertain. This CDR3 spans 14 amino acids. V dropped 6 bases and J dropped 9 bases, with 18 bases sitting between them. Germline V gene sequence: CDR1 MNHNY, CDR2 SVGAGI (reference sequence). The DNA for the CDR3 is TGTGCCAGCAGCACTTCTACGACCCGGGGGCCCCAGCATTTT. Translation gives CASSTSTTRGPQHF.

The J gene is TRBJ1-6, the V gene TRBV2; TRBD1 might be the D (5 bases). CDR1 and CDR2 (germline): SNHLY, FYNNEI. Trimming removed 4 bases at V and 0 bases at J, with 10 bases between. The CDR3 runs 16 residues. CDR3 bases: TGTGCCAGCAGTGCGAGGGGAAGCTCCTATAATTCACCCCTCCACTTT. As protein: CASSARGSSYNSPLHF.

This clone was recorded many times. One junction end does not reproduce the germline sequence, and a read error may be involved. CDR3 loop: CASSLFAQHYKQYF. DNA of the CDR3: TGTGCCAGCAGTTTATTCGCGCAACACTACAAGCAGTACTTC. V gene TRBV28 combines with J gene TRBJ2-7; D gene unclear. The CDR3 length is 14 residues. In germline, CDR1 is MDHEN, CDR2 SYDVKM.

This rearrangement joins TRBV6-1 to TRBJ2-3, with no clear D. The CDR3 extends over 16 amino acids. Germline V gene lookup returns CDR1 MNHNS and CDR2 SASEGT. V was cut by 0 bases and J by 4 bases, with 14 bases left in between. The CDR3 loop reads CASSEAYFVRADTQYF. CDR3 sequence (DNA): TGTGCCAGCAGTGAAGCCTATTTTGTAAGGGCAGATACGCAGTATTTT.

The chain carries TRBV29-1 and TRBJ2-3; 7 nucleotides align to TRBD1. The J segment lost 3 bases and the V segment lost 3 bases, leaving 15 bases of the junction unmatched. Germline CDR1 is SQVTM and CDR2 is ANQGSEA. There are 17 residues in the CDR3. The CDR3: CSVDGFGSGQATDTQYF. The CDR3 nucleotides read TGCAGCGTTGACGGGTTCGGTTCCGGACAGGCGACAGATACGCAGTATTTT.

This chain connects TRBV30 to TRBJ1-4, with unresolved D. V was shortened by 0 bases and J by 4 bases, with 21 bases between the two germline ends. Germline V CDR1 and CDR2: GTSNPN, SVGIG (reference sequence). The CDR3 length is 18 residues. The DNA for the CDR3 is TGTGCCTGGAGTGTTTTTCGTGCAACAGCGACTGTTAATGAAAAACTGTTTTTT. Translation: CAWSVFRATATVNEKLFF.

The chain has TRBV28 and TRBJ1-1; D is uncertain. V was shortened by 6 bases and J by 6 bases, with 14 bases between the two germline ends. The CDR3 sequence is 13 residues long. CDR1 and CDR2 (germline): MDHEN, SYDVKM. This CDR3 reads CASSRQGRAEAFF. CDR3 DNA sequence: TGTGCCAGCAGCCGACAAGGACGGGCTGAAGCTTTCTTT. Based on the CDR3 plus reference TRBV28 and TRBJ1-1, the full variable domain is DVKVTQSSRYLVKRTGEKVFLECVQDMDHENMFWYRQDPGLGLRLIYFSYDVKMKEKGDIPEGYSVSREKKERFSLILESASTNQTSMYLCASSRQGRAEAFFGQGTRLTVV.

V and J are TRBV25-1 and TRBJ1-2, with D possibly being TRBD1 (5 bases). The CDR3 is 15 amino acids. Trimming removed 1 base from V and 3 bases from J, with 12 bases in between. Germline assignment: CDR1 MGHDK and CDR2 SYGVNS. The CDR3 DNA reads TGTGCCAGCAGTGAATCGGGGGGTCGGCACTATGGCTACACCTTC. Translating it yields CASSESGGRHYGYTF.

The chain has TRBV7-8 and TRBJ1-2; D not resolved. Germline CDR1 is SGHVS and CDR2 is FQNEAQ. Trimming removed 1 base from V and 7 bases from J, with 13 bases in between. CDR3 size: 14 residues. In nucleotides, the CDR3 is TGTGCCAGCAGCTTAGATGGCTTGGGAGGTGGCTACACCTTC. Translation gives CASSLDGLGGGYTF. Variable domain in full (rest from reference TRBV7-8 and TRBJ1-2): GAGVSQSPRYKVAKRGQDVALRCDPISGHVSLFWYQQALGQGPEFLTYFQNEAQLDKSGLPSDRFFAERPEGSVSTLKIQRTQQEDSAVYLCASSLDGLGGGYTFGSGTRLTVV.

The genes are TRBV4-2 and TRBJ1-5, with D perhaps matching TRBD1 (5 bases). V lost 0 bases and J 3 bases, leaving 18 bases between the germline ends. This CDR3 is 18 amino acids long. In germline, CDR1 is LGHNA, CDR2 YNFKEQ. CDR3 DNA sequence: TGTGCCAGCAGCCAAGATACCGCAGGGTCGGGTCCCAATCAGCCCCAGCATTTT. Its protein is CASSQDTAGSGPNQPQHF.

This rearrangement joins TRBV18 to TRBJ2-3, with 10 nucleotides matching TRBD2. The ends lost 2 bases at V and 3 bases at J; junction bases unmatched: 5. CDR3 length equals 16 residues. CDR1 is KGHSH, CDR2 LQKENI, per germline. The CDR3 DNA reads TGTGCCAGCTCACCAAACCCAGCGGGGGGGACAGATACGCAGTATTTT. It translates to CASSPNPAGGTDTQYF.

V is TRBV18 and J is TRBJ2-7; tentative D call: TRBD2 (5 bases). Germline V gene sequence: CDR1 KGHSH, CDR2 LQKENI. The CDR3 sequence is 12 residues long. V dropped 1 base and J dropped 4 bases, with 5 bases sitting between them. In DNA form, the CDR3 reads TGTGCCAGCTCACCACGAGGGTACGAGCAGTACTTC. Its translation: CASSPRGYEQYF.

This chain uses TRBV11-3 with TRBJ1-5, with 9 bases matching TRBD1. Unmatched junction bases numbered 5, after V lost 3 bases and J lost 2 bases. Germline V gene data show CDR1 as SGHNT and CDR2 as YENEEA. This CDR3 is built from 16 residues. The CDR3 spells CASSLPGDRGNQPQHF. For the CDR3, the DNA is TGTGCCAGCAGCTTGCCCGGGGACAGGGGCAATCAGCCCCAGCATTTT.